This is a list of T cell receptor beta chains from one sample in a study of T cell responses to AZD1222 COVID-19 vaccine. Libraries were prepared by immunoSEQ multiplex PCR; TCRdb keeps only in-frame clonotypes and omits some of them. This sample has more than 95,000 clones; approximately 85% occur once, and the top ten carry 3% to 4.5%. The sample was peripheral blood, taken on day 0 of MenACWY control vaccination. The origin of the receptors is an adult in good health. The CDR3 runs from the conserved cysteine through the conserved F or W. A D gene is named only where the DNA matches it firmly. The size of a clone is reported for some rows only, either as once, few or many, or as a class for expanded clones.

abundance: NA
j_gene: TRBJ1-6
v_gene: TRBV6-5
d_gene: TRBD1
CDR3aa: CASSYSTGQGYSPLHF
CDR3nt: TGTGCCAGCAGTTATTCTACGGGACAGGGGTATTCACCCCTCCACTTT

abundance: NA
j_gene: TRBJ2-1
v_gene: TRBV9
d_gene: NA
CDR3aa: CASSVSQGRSGGSYNEQFF
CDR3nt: TGTGCCAGCAGCGTATCCCAGGGAAGGAGCGGTGGCTCCTACAATGAGCAGTTCTTC

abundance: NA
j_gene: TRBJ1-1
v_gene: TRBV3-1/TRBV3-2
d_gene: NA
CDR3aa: CASSQEGARTEAFF
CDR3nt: TGTGCCAGCAGCCAAGAGGGGGCGCGGACTGAAGCTTTCTTT

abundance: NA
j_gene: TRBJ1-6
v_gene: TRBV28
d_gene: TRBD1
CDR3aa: CASSSLGQLDSPLHF
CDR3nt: TGTGCCAGCAGTTCCCTGGGACAGTTAGATTCACCCCTCCACTTT

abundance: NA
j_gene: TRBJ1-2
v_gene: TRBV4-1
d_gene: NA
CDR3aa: CASSQFGQRGNGYTF
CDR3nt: TGCGCCAGCAGCCAATTTGGACAGCGGGGGAACGGCTACACCTTC

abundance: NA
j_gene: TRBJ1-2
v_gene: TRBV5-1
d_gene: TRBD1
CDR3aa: CASSIGQGLYGYTF
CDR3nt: TGCGCCAGCAGCATAGGACAGGGGCTATATGGCTACACCTTC

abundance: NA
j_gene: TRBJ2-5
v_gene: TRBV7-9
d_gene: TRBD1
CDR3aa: CATKGTGPAETQYF
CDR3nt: TGTGCCACCAAGGGGACAGGGCCGGCAGAGACCCAGTACTTC

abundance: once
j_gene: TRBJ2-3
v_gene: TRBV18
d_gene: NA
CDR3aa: CASSPRGGGRDTQYF
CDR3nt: TGTGCCAGCTCACCGCGGGGAGGGGGCAGAGATACGCAGTATTTT

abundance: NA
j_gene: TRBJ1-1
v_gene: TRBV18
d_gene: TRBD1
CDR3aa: CASSPDRVVTEAFF
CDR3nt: TGTGCCAGCTCACCGGACAGGGTAGTCACTGAAGCTTTCTTT

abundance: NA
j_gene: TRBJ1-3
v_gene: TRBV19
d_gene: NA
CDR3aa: CASKRQGDGNTIYF
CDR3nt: TGTGCCAGCAAACGCCAGGGCGATGGAAACACCATATATTTT

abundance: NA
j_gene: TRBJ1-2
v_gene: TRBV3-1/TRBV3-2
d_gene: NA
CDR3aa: CASSPRADRSYTF
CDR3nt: TGTGCCAGCAGCCCCCGCGCAGATCGATCTTACACCTTC

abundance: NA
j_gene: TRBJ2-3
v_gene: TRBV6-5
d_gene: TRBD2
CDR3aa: CASRPGLAGPDTQYF
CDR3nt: TGTGCCAGCAGACCGGGACTAGCGGGGCCAGATACGCAGTATTTT

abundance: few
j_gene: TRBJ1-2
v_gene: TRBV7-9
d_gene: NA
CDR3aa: CASSLAAEGYTF
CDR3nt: TGTGCCAGCAGCTTAGCGGCAGAAGGCTACACCTTC

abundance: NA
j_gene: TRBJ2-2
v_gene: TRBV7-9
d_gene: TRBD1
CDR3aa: CASSLTGTGELFF
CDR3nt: TGTGCCAGCAGCTTGACAGGGACCGGGGAGCTGTTTTTT

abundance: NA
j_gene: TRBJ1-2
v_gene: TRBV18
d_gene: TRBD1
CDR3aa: CASSPPGTALLKGYTF
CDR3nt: TGTGCCAGCTCACCACCGGGGACAGCCCTTCTGAAGGGCTACACCTTC

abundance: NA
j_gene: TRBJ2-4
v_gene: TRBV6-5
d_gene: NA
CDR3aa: CASKDFKNIQYF
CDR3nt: TGTGCCAGCAAGGACTTCAAAAACATTCAGTACTTC

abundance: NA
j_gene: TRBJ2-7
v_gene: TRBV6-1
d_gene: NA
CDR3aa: CASSEQRDYEQYF
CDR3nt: TGTGCCAGCAGTGAACAGAGAGACTACGAGCAGTACTTC

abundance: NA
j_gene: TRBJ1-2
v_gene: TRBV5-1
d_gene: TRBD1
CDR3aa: CASSLGGSGQGAYGYTF
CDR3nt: TGCGCCAGCAGCTTGGGGGGGTCTGGACAGGGCGCCTATGGCTACACCTTC

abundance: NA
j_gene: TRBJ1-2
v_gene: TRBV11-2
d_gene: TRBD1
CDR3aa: CASNLVQGEDYTF
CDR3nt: TGTGCCAGCAACTTAGTACAGGGGGAGGACTACACCTTC

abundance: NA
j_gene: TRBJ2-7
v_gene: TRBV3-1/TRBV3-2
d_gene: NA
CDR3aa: CASSQMANSYEQYF
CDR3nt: TGTGCCAGCAGCCAAATGGCTAATTCCTACGAGCAGTACTTC

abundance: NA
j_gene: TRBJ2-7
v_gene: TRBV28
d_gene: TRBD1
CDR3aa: CASSLGTGVPYEQYF
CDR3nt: TGTGCCAGCAGTTTAGGGACAGGGGTACCCTACGAGCAGTACTTC

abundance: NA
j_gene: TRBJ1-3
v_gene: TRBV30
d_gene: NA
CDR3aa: CAWSFDTGGNTIYF
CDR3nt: TGTGCCTGGAGCTTCGACACGGGTGGAAACACCATATATTTT

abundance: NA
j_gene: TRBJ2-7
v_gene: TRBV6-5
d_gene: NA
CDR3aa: CASSRLGAYEQYF
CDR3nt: TGTGCCAGCAGCCGCCTCGGGGCCTACGAGCAGTACTTC

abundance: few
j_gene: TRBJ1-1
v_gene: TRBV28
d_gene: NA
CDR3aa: CASNTDNLLNTEAFF
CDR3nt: TGTGCCAGCAATACGGACAACTTATTGAACACTGAAGCTTTCTTT

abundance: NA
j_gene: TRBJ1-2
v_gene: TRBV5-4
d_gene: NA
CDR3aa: CASSLEGPYGYTF
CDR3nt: TGTGCCAGCAGCTTGGAAGGGCCCTATGGCTACACCTTC

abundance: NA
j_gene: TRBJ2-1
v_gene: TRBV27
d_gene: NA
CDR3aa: CASSFLNRVVNEQFF
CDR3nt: TGTGCCAGCAGTTTTCTCAACAGGGTCGTGAATGAGCAGTTCTTC

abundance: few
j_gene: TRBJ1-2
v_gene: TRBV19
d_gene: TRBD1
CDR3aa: CASRDRNNYGYTF
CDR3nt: TGTGCCAGCCGGGACAGAAATAACTATGGCTACACCTTC

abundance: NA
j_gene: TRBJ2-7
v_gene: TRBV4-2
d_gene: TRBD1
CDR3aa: CASSPDRGHEQYF
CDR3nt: TGTGCCAGCAGCCCCGACAGGGGGCACGAGCAGTACTTC

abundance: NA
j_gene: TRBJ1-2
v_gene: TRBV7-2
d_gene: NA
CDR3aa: CASSTTVTYGYTF
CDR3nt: TGTGCCAGCAGCACCACAGTAACCTATGGCTACACCTTC

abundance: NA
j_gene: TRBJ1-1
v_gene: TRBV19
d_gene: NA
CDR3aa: CASSVRGLNTEAFF
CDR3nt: TGTGCCAGTAGTGTCAGGGGCCTGAACACTGAAGCTTTCTTT

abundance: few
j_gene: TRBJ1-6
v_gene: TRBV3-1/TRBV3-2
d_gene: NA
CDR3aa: CASSQSPHRHNSPLHF
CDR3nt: TGTGCCAGCAGCCAATCACCCCACCGTCATAATTCACCCCTCCACTTT